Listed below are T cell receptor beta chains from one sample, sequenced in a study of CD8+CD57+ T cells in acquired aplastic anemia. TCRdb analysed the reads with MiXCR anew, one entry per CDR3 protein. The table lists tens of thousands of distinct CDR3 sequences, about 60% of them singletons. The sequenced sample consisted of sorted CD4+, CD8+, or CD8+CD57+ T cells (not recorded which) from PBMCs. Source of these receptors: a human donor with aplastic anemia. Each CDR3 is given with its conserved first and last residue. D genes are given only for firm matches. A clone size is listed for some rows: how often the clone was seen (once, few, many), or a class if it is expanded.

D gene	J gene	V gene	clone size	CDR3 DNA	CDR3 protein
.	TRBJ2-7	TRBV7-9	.	TGTGCCAGCAGCTCGGGGACCGGCGAGCAGTACTTC	CASSSGTGEQYF
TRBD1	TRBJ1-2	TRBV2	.	TGTGCCAGCAGTGAAGGGACAGGTCGAGGTGGCTACACCTTC	CASSEGTGRGGYTF
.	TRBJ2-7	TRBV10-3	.	TGTGCCAGCCCCGGAGAGGGGGCCTACGAGCAGTACTTC	CASPGEGAYEQYF
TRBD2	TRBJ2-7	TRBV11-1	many	TGTGCCAGCAGCGAGACTAGCGGGGGCCTGAGCTCCTACGAGCAGTACTTC	CASSETSGGLSSYEQYF
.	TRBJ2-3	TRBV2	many	TGTGCCAGCAGTGTCCTCGCCCAGTATTTT	CASSVLAQYF
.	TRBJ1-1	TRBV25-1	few	TGTGCCAGCAGTGATCAGAGACGTGAAGCTTTCTTT	CASSDQRREAFF
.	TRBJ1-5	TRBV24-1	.	TGTGCCACCAGTGACTATAGCAATCAGCCCCAGCATTTT	CATSDYSNQPQHF
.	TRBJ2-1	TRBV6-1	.	TGTGCCAGCAGTCCCCTACAGAGCCCCTACAATGAGCAGTTCTTC	CASSPLQSPYNEQFF
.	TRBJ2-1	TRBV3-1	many	TGTGCCAGCAGCCTAATAGGGGACCATGAGCAGTTCTTC	CASSLIGDHEQFF
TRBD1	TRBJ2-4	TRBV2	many	TGTGCCAGCAACCCGTGGGACAGAGACATTCAGTACTTC	CASNPWDRDIQYF
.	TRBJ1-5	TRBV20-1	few	TGCAGTCCAGCGGGCGGGGGAGGTCAGCCCCAGCATTTT	CSPAGGGGQPQHF
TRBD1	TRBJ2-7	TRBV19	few	TGTGCCAGTAGTATCTTCCAGGGACAGGCGTACGAGCAGTACTTC	CASSIFQGQAYEQYF
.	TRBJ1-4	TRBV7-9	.	TGTGCCAGCAGCTTAGTTGGAACTAATGAAAAACTGTTTTTT	CASSLVGTNEKLFF
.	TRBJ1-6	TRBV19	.	TGTGCCAGTAGCCGGAGGATAACCGGGACGGAGAATTCACCCCTCCACTTT	CASSRRITGTENSPLHF
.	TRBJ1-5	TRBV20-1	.	TGCAGTGCTAGAGATCGGGGGGCCAGAGAGCAGCCCCAGCATTTT	CSARDRGAREQPQHF
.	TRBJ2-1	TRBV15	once	TGTGCCACCAGTGATGGGGACCGTGACAATGAGCAGTTCTTC	CATSDGDRDNEQFF
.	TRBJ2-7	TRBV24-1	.	TGTGCCACCAGTGATTTGGCAGGGGACGAGCAGTACTTC	CATSDLAGDEQYF
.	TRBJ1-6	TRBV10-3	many	TGTGCCATCCGAAATTCCTATAATTCACCCCTCCACTTT	CAIRNSYNSPLHF
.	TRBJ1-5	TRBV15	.	TGTGCCACCAGCAGACAGGGCGGGGATCAGCCCCAGCATTTT	CATSRQGGDQPQHF
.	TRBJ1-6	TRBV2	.	TGTGCCAGCAGTGACATCGGACAGAAGTCACCCCTCCACTTT	CASSDIGQKSPLHF
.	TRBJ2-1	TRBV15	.	TGTGCCCATAGCGAGGGTGGTTTTGGACATGAGCAGTTCTTC	CAHSEGGFGHEQFF
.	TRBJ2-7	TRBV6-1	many	TGTGCCGCGACCCAAAACACCTTCTCCTACGAGCAGTACTTC	CAATQNTFSYEQYF
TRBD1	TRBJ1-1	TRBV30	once	TGTGCCTGGAGTGTGACAGGGGAAGCTTTCTTT	CAWSVTGEAFF
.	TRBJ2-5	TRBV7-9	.	TGTGCCAGCAGTGAAGGCGGGACCCAGTACTTC	CASSEGGTQYF
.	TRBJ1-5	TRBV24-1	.	TGTGCCACCAGCGGACCGGGGGATCAGCCCCAGCATTTT	CATSGPGDQPQHF
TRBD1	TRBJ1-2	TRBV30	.	TGTGCCTGGATAACAGGGGGCAACTATGGCTACACCTTC	CAWITGGNYGYTF